Below are 26 T cell receptor beta chains sequenced from a single sample in a study of blood T cell repertoires in COVID-19. Sequenced by immunoSEQ multiplex PCR; TCRdb stores in-frame clones only, minus some. Among roughly 250,000 clones listed, around nine tenths were seen once. Specimen: peripheral blood. The origin of the receptors is a woman aged 40-49 years who had recovered from COVID-19.

The rearrangement links TRBV5-1 to TRBJ2-7; 7 positions agree with TRBD1. The CDR3 has 16 amino acids. The junction had 9 bases not matched to a gene; V was cut back by 3 bases and J by 0 bases. The germline gives CDR1 SGHRS, CDR2 YFSETQ. The CDR3: CASSSLDRASSYEQYF. CDR3 in DNA: TGCGCCAGCAGCTCACTAGACAGGGCTAGCTCCTACGAGCAGTACTTC.

The gene calls are TRBV11-3 and TRBJ2-5; 13 nucleotides match TRBD2. V was clipped by 0 bases and J by 4 bases; unmatched bases: 5. The CDR3 totals 17 residues. The germline CDR1 and CDR2 sequences are SGHNT and YENEEA. This chain's CDR3 is CASSLDLRLAGGETQYF. The CDR3 DNA reads TGTGCCAGCAGCTTAGATCTGCGACTAGCGGGGGGAGAGACCCAGTACTTC.

The J gene is TRBJ1-6, the V gene TRBV18; D gene ambiguous. Germline CDR1 is KGHSH and CDR2 is LQKENI. The CDR3 is made up of 14 amino acids. Trimming stripped 3 bases from V and 10 bases from J, with 13 bases between. CDR3 sequence: CASSPFKEGSPLHF. CDR3 nucleotides: TGTGCCAGCTCACCGTTTAAGGAGGGATCACCCCTCCACTTT. Combining the CDR3 with reference TRBV18 and TRBJ1-6 gives the whole variable domain NAGVMQNPRHLVRRRGQEARLRCSPMKGHSHVYWYRQLPEEGLKFMVYLQKENIIDESGMPKERFSAEFPKEGPSILRIQQVVRGDSAAYFCASSPFKEGSPLHFGNGTRLTVT.

There are a few counts of this clone. This chain joins TRBV7-2 and TRBJ2-2; TRBD2 might be the D (5 bases). The CDR3 is 15 amino acids. Per germline, CDR1 SGHTA and CDR2 FQGNSA. With 3 bases removed from V and 5 bases from J, the gap between germline ends came to 13 bases. The CDR3 reads CASSFVVGGTGELFF. In DNA, the CDR3 is TGTGCCAGCAGCTTCGTTGTAGGAGGAACCGGGGAGCTGTTTTTT.

The chain joins TRBV29-1 to TRBJ1-3, with 9 bases identical to TRBD1. CDR3 length: 13 amino acids. V was pared by 6 bases and J by 3 bases, with 3 bases of the junction left unmatched. The germline CDR1 and CDR2 sequences are SQVTM and ANQGSEA. Written as DNA, the CDR3 is TGCAGCGTAAGGACAGGGGTTGGAAACACCATATATTTT. It translates to CSVRTGVGNTIYF.

J is TRBJ2-3 and V is TRBV9; TRBD2 aligns across 10 bases. The CDR3 is 14 residues long. V shed 4 bases, J shed 3 bases, and the junction held 2 bases outside the gene matches. Germline-derived CDR1 and CDR2 are SGDLS and YYNGEE. This CDR3 reads CASSQRGGTDTQYF. The CDR3 nucleotides read TGTGCCAGCAGCCAGCGGGGGGGGACAGATACGCAGTATTTT. The variable domain in full, with the rest retrieved from reference TRBV9 and TRBJ2-3, is DSGVTQTPKHLITATGQRVTLRCSPRSGDLSVYWYQQSLDQGLQFLIQYYNGEERAKGNILERFSAQQFPDLHSELNLSSLELGDSALYFCASSQRGGTDTQYFGPGTRLTVL.

The chain joins TRBV5-6 to TRBJ2-1; 11 bases align to TRBD2. This CDR3 is built from 14 residues. Germline V gene lookup returns CDR1 SGHDT and CDR2 YYEEEE. Losses at the gene ends were 4 bases for V and 8 bases for J; bases not matched to a gene: 5. The chain's CDR3 is CASSELAGGYEQFF. DNA for the CDR3: TGTGCCAGCAGCGAGCTAGCGGGAGGTTATGAGCAGTTCTTC.

The V and J genes are TRBV10-3 and TRBJ2-2, with D perhaps matching TRBD2 (5 bases). Trimming took off 4 bases at V and 7 bases at J, with 13 bases between the two ends. CDR1 and CDR2 from the germline V gene are ENHRY and SYGVKD. The CDR3 sequence is 14 residues long. CDR3 region: CAISVQDYGGELFF. As DNA, the CDR3 is TGTGCCATCAGTGTCCAAGACTATGGCGGGGAGCTGTTTTTT.

This sequence joins TRBV18 and TRBJ1-4, with a possible D match to TRBD1 (5 bases). CDR1 is KGHSH and CDR2 is LQKENI in the germline V gene. CDR3 length: 16 residues. Trimming took off 1 base at V and 6 bases at J, with 15 bases between the two ends. CDR3 sequence: CASSPLAPGGDEKLFF. In DNA, the CDR3 is TGTGCCAGCTCACCACTTGCCCCGGGGGGGGATGAAAAACTGTTTTTT. Using reference TRBV18 and TRBJ1-4 for the parts outside the CDR3, the full variable domain is NAGVMQNPRHLVRRRGQEARLRCSPMKGHSHVYWYRQLPEEGLKFMVYLQKENIIDESGMPKERFSAEFPKEGPSILRIQQVVRGDSAAYFCASSPLAPGGDEKLFFGSGTQLSVL.

The DNA of the CDR3 is TGCGCCAGCAGCCCCCTAGCGGGGGGGCGAACCGGGGAGCTGTTTTTT. This codes for CASSPLAGGRTGELFF. This chain connects TRBV5-1 to TRBJ2-2; TRBD2 matches at 12 bases. Germline trimming cut 4 bases from V and 5 bases from J; bases unmatched to any gene: 6. The CDR3 consists of 16 residues. Germline lookup yields CDR1 SGHRS and CDR2 YFSETQ.

The CDR3 loop reads CASLRLAGEEQFF. The CDR3 DNA follows: TGTGCCAGCCTCCGTCTAGCGGGAGAGGAGCAGTTCTTC. The J gene is TRBJ2-1, the V gene TRBV2; 10 bases align to TRBD2. The V gene's germline CDR1 is SNHLY and CDR2 FYNNEI. This CDR3 is 13 amino acids long. The V segment lost 8 bases and the J segment 10 bases; nucleotides outside the gene matches: 8.

The V call is TRBV25-1, the J call TRBJ2-7; tentative D call: TRBD2 (5 bases). This CDR3 spans 13 amino acids. Trimming stripped 8 bases from V and 1 base from J, with 12 bases between. Germline CDR1 is MGHDK and CDR2 is SYGVNS. CDR3 in DNA: TGTGCCAGCTCCACGCCGGGGTCCTACGAGCAGTACTTC. It codes for CASSTPGSYEQYF.

V gene TRBV5-8 combines with J gene TRBJ2-7; maybe TRBD1 (6 bases). The CDR3 length is 12 residues. The ends were cut back, 4 bases at V and 4 bases at J, with 9 bases in the middle. Germline V gene data show CDR1 as SGHTS and CDR2 as YDEGEE. CDR3 protein: CASSPTGYEQYF. CDR3 sequence (DNA): TGTGCCAGCAGCCCGACAGGTTACGAGCAGTACTTC.

The J gene is TRBJ2-5, the V gene TRBV11-3; 7 bases fit TRBD1. The V segment lost 5 bases and the J segment 7 bases; nucleotides outside the gene matches: 7. The CDR3 extends over 13 amino acids. Germline V gene lookup returns CDR1 SGHNT and CDR2 YENEEA. The DNA of the CDR3 is TGTGCCAGCAGCCCCACAGGGGTTGGGACCCAGTACTTC. As protein: CASSPTGVGTQYF.

V and J are TRBV6-1 and TRBJ2-3, with TRBD2 matching over 10 bases. CDR1 and CDR2 from the germline V gene are MNHNS and SASEGT. V was pared by 2 bases and J by 4 bases, with 0 bases of the junction left unmatched. This CDR3 region has 14 residues. The CDR3 is CASSELAGADTQYF. The DNA for the CDR3 is TGTGCCAGCAGTGAACTAGCGGGGGCAGATACGCAGTATTTT.

This chain connects TRBV4-3 to TRBJ1-5; no definite D call. CDR1 and CDR2 (germline): LGHNA, YSLEER. The CDR3 is 17 amino acids. Trimming removed 0 bases from V and 5 bases from J, with 17 bases in between. The CDR3 protein is CASSQDRPRGKHQPQHF. For the CDR3, the DNA is TGCGCCAGCAGCCAAGATCGGCCCAGAGGGAAACATCAGCCCCAGCATTTT.

The genes are TRBV19 and TRBJ1-5, with D possibly matching TRBD1 (5 bases). The CDR3 is 14 amino acids. The germline gives CDR1 LNHDA, CDR2 SQIVND (reference sequence). V was cut by 2 bases and J by 7 bases, with 12 bases left in between. Here the CDR3 reads CASSIFQGRQPQHF. The CDR3 nucleotides are TGTGCCAGTAGTATATTCCAGGGCCGACAGCCCCAGCATTTT. Based on the CDR3 plus reference TRBV19 and TRBJ1-5, the full variable domain is DGGITQSPKYLFRKEGQNVTLSCEQNLNHDAMYWYRQDPGQGLRLIYYSQIVNDFQKGDIAEGYSVSREKKESFPLTVTSAQKNPTAFYLCASSIFQGRQPQHFGDGTRLSIL.

The chain has TRBV23-1 and TRBJ2-3; D is ambiguous. TRBV23-1 falls under the ORF class, with uncertain function. The CDR3 is 15 amino acids. V dropped 3 bases and J dropped 3 bases, with 13 bases sitting between them. The CDR3 spells CASSHRLGGTDTQYF. In nucleotides, the CDR3 is TGCGCCAGCAGTCATAGACTCGGCGGTACAGATACGCAGTATTTT.

This clone has only one observation. The chain has TRBV18 and TRBJ1-4, with unresolved D. Trimming left V 2 bases short and J 8 bases short, with 9 bases between. CDR1 KGHSH and CDR2 LQKENI come from the germline V gene. The CDR3 runs 13 residues. The DNA for the CDR3 is TGTGCCAGCTCACCAGGTGCGGAGGAAAAACTGTTTTTT. As protein: CASSPGAEEKLFF.

This sequence joins TRBV11-3 and TRBJ2-1; 12 positions match TRBD2. CDR3 size: 18 residues. Germline lookup yields CDR1 SGHNT and CDR2 YENEEA. J was trimmed by 4 bases and V by 2 bases; bases with no gene match: 9. In DNA form, the CDR3 reads TGTGCCAGCAGCTTACACCCGACTAGCGGGAGAGATTACAATGAGCAGTTCTTC. Translation gives CASSLHPTSGRDYNEQFF.

CDR3 sequence reads: CASSLSSVEQYF. As DNA, the CDR3 is TGTGCCAGCAGCTTATCGAGCGTCGAGCAGTACTTC. This sequence joins TRBV5-5 and TRBJ2-7; D is ambiguous. Trimming left V 2 bases short and J 6 bases short, with 9 bases between. This CDR3 is built from 12 residues. Germline V gives CDR1 SGHKS, CDR2 YYEKEE (reference sequence).

V is TRBV6-5 and J is TRBJ1-6; no firm D call. CDR1 is MNHEY and CDR2 is SVGAGI in the germline V gene. This CDR3 region has 15 residues. Deletions cut 5 bases from V and 7 bases from J, with 15 bases between. The CDR3 reads CASSMEPGINSPLHF. CDR3 DNA: TGTGCCAGCAGTATGGAGCCGGGGATAAATTCACCCCTCCACTTT.

V is TRBV9 and J is TRBJ2-1, with a possible D match to TRBD2 (5 bases). CDR3 length equals 13 residues. The germline gives CDR1 SGDLS, CDR2 YYNGEE. The ends were cut back, 0 bases at V and 13 bases at J, with 14 bases in the middle. The CDR3 sequence is CASSVVVSGPQFF. CDR3 nucleotide sequence: TGTGCCAGCAGCGTAGTTGTCAGCGGCCCACAGTTCTTC.

The chain combines TRBV5-1 with TRBJ1-4, with D hard to call. Trimming removed 0 bases at V and 7 bases at J, with 4 bases between. Germline V CDR1 and CDR2: SGHRS, YFSETQ. The CDR3 loop spans 12 amino acids. CDR3 amino acids: CASSLAGEKLFF. The DNA for the CDR3 is TGCGCCAGCAGCTTGGCCGGTGAAAAACTGTTTTTT. Combining the CDR3 with reference TRBV5-1 and TRBJ1-4 gives the whole variable domain KAGVTQTPRYLIKTRGQQVTLSCSPISGHRSVSWYQQTPGQGLQFLFEYFSETQRNKGNFPGRFSGRQFSNSRSEMNVSTLELGDSALYLCASSLAGEKLFFGSGTQLSVL.

This clone showed up just once. The chain links TRBV5-1 to TRBJ1-4; TRBD1 might be the D (6 bases). Germline V CDR1 and CDR2: SGHRS, YFSETQ. This CDR3 spans 16 amino acids. Trimming left V 0 bases short and J 0 bases short, with 9 bases between. CDR3 sequence (DNA): TGCGCCAGCAGCTTGGATGGACAGACAACTAATGAAAAACTGTTTTTT. This sequence encodes CASSLDGQTTNEKLFF.

V usage is TRBV19 and J usage is TRBJ2-2, with TRBD1 matching 9 bases. Looked up from germline, CDR1 is LNHDA and CDR2 is SQIVND (reference sequence). The length of the CDR3 is 17 residues. J lost 6 bases, V lost 7 bases, and 15 bases had no gene match. The DNA of the CDR3 is TGTGCCAGTACTGAATATGGACAGGGGTTTGAGGCCGGGGAGCTGTTTTTT. This translates into CASTEYGQGFEAGELFF.